The text below deals with one T cell receptor (beta chain). Which antigen it targets is not known. No base-level quality is on record; no much larger clone is a single base apart. This record comes from a study of cytomegalovirus exposure and HLA in healthy donors (dated by TCRdb to between 2016 and 2019). About the study as a whole: An earlier analysis of approximately 640 of the donors reported about 250 Gb of sequence data and roughly 110 million unique TCR beta sequences from 150 million to 200 million T cells. An early release that covered fewer than 750 HLA-typed donors contained approximately 300 gigabases of sequencing data and tens of millions of unique TCR sequences. Of the roughly 390 genotyped donors, less than 90% were placed in the genetic ancestry cluster associated with self-reported Caucasian donors. The study aimed to test whether cataloging public T cell receptors could reveal signatures of past pathogen exposure. Using immunosequencing, the study profiled T cell repertoires from some 670 subjects and related those repertoires to cytomegalovirus serostatus. Along with the roughly 710-subject first cohort, a separate validation cohort of 120 different subjects was used. To predict cytomegalovirus infection status, the study brought together high-throughput TCR immunosequencing, statistical association of individual TCRs with disease status, and machine learning. A later analysis re-examined previously published TCR beta repertoires from just over 650 donors and added high-resolution HLA genotyping to investigate patterns of TCR occurrence. Rather than drawing on any new phenotypic data, the later analysis identified candidate immune exposures from TCR beta sequences and the way those sequences occurred across donors. In an earlier analysis of several hundred of the donors, high-throughput TCR beta sequencing was used to judge whether each TCR beta V gene segment behaved as functional or pseudogenic. Donor age, sex, ethnicity and CMV serostatus were collected together with the repertoire data. A later genetic analysis took genome-wide SNP genotypes for about 55% of the 666 donors and used that subset as a discovery cohort. All discovery cohort repertoires had been generated using a single sequencing platform. HLA typing covered class I and class II loci at four-digit resolution. The number of typed donors differed by locus: roughly 629-640 for A, B, C, DRB1 and DQB1; some 500 for DQA1; 606 for DPA1; and approximately 450 for DPB1. Because of strong linkage in the cohort, roughly five DR-DQ haplotypes were treated as single units for association and clustering. Among several hundred genotyped donors of the cohort, an average of about 220,000 unique TCR beta nucleotide sequences was sequenced per donor, of which roughly 17% were non-productive. The investigation overall reported the following: The classifier was reported to diagnose cytomegalovirus status with high specificity and sensitivity in both the original and validation cohorts. In a later analysis, most CMV-associated TCR beta chains were found to appear HLA-restricted, with HLA associations seemingly driven largely by CMV exposure. In this cohort, only TCR beta chains were sequenced, and detectable features were limited by the absence of alpha or paired-chain data. A later genetic analysis associated a missense DCLRE1C variant with V-gene and J-gene trimming of TCR beta chains, and an independent cohort replicated the association. The authors suggested that the approach could potentially be extended to other disease states and immunological phenotypes. A total of 164 TCR beta chains were listed by the study as associated with cytomegalovirus. The earlier analysis of some 540 of the donors excluded seventeen rarely observed V segments, including chromosome 9 orphons, because counts were too low. In vitro tests confirmed that a few of the cytomegalovirus-associated TCR beta chains recognize cytomegalovirus antigens. The only immune exposure information available for the cohort was CMV serostatus. Most TCR sequences were seen in very few donors, while some public TCRs were found in many individuals. A further reported finding was that TCR beta sequences accurately predicted the HLA-A and HLA-B alleles for most subjects in the first cohort. In a later analysis, several top co-occurrence clusters were reported to appear linked to parvovirus B19, influenza, CMV and Epstein-Barr virus. Correlated functional status among segregating V segments might reflect linkage disequilibrium, but an unknown experimental factor could not be ruled out. Presence/absence analyses assumed roughly uniform sequencing depth across donors, an assumption that may not hold. When HLA alleles, especially DR and DQ, strongly co-occurred, attributing TCR associations to individual alleles was difficult. In a later analysis, the rate of TCR association differed among HLA loci, with DRB1 alleles having the most associated TCRs and HLA-C alleles having the fewest. An earlier analysis of 450 to 750 of the donors showed that most TCR beta V segments appeared in productive rearrangements either about 87% or about 30% of the time, which broadly matched IMGT annotations. In a later genetic analysis, fewer N-insertions in productive TCRs were reported among donors in an Asian-associated ancestry cluster than the roughly 700-donor mean. A cluster of highly shared sequence variants was judged likely to be a technical artifact of the sequencing pipeline. Because HLA typing was missing for some donors at each locus, association tests included only the typed subset. Compared with equally common non-associated chains, HLA-associated TCR beta chains in a later analysis were more clonally expanded and had lower generation probabilities. Some IMGT-functional V segments, including TRBV6-2 and TRBV6-3, could not be distinguished by the 87-base-pair reads and were therefore excluded. In a later analysis, some 18,000 TCR beta sequences were associated with specific HLA alleles at a false discovery rate of 0.05.

The CDR1 and CDR2 encoded by the germline V gene (reference sequence) are GTSNPN and SVGIG. At the junction V is shortened by 3 bases and J by 9 bases; bases outside the gene matches: 10. The CDR3, from cysteine to phenylalanine, totals 13 residues. Left in the record is the CDR3 DNA by itself, 39 bases read in frame from the first base. The cohort comprised more than 550 healthy bone marrow donors. At the time of sampling, all cohort members were nominally healthy, though unrecorded immune exposures were likely present. The donor tested CMV seropositive and was one of the 289 seropositive cohort members. Every donor gave a peripheral blood sample, and the peripheral blood mononuclear cells from that sample were used for TCR beta sequencing. The Qiagen DNeasy Blood Extraction Kit was used to extract genomic DNA from the blood cell samples. The receptor library was made with the immunoSEQ multiplex PCR assay. For the multiplex PCR, a mixture combining 60 forward primers for TCR Vbeta segments and 13 reverse primers for TCR Jbeta segments was used. A multiplex PCR assay on genomic DNA amplified the CDR3 region of rearranged TCR beta genes. The Illumina HiSeq System was used to sequence the amplified TCR beta libraries as 87-base-pair reads. In the original analysis: A later analysis tallied 75 million to 95 million unique TCR beta chains across the 666 repertoires, and around 12 million of those chains were shared by two or more donors. Raw reads were error-corrected and collapsed into unique sequences by a nearest-neighbor algorithm in which closely related sequences were merged to remove PCR and sequencing errors. To assign V, D and J gene segments, CDR3 sequences were aligned to IMGT reference sequences. For a sequence to be retained, at least a six-nucleotide match to both a V gene segment and a J gene segment was required. A rearrangement was called productive if the CDR3 had no stop codons and remained in frame with V and J, and every other rearrangement was called non-productive. Following IMGT convention, CDR3 was defined as the stretch from the second conserved V-encoded cysteine up to the conserved J-encoded phenylalanine. In an earlier analysis of approximately 500 of the donors, sequences lacking an unambiguous match to a single V gene segment were excluded. In an earlier analysis of 587 of the donors, V segments were called functional above 56.7% productive rearrangements and were called segregating when the between-donor standard deviation exceeded 5%. A statistical classification framework was built for diagnosing cytomegalovirus status from the catalog of TCR beta chain sequences. A later analysis assigned V and J genes by comparing TCR nucleotide sequences with IMGT/GENE-DB human TR gene sequences. The TCRdist pipeline was used in a later analysis to assign CDR3 sequences and most-parsimonious VDJ recombination scenarios. In a later analysis, each TCR beta chain was defined by its CDR3 amino acid sequence together with its V-gene family, and reads without a unique V-gene family were excluded. A later analysis removed 550 to 700 highly shared, low-generation-probability nucleotide sequences to deal with suspected cross-contamination and a sequencing artifact. For each public chain, a later analysis derived a clonal expansion index from normalized ranks of inferred template counts within each repertoire. In a later analysis, generation probabilities were computed with a VDJ recombination model fitted to out-of-frame rearrangements, and the resulting probabilities were checked against IGoR. A later analysis scored TCR-TCR, TCR-HLA and TCR-CMV co-occurrence with hypergeometric tests, applying a repertoire-size bias correction to TCR pairs. A later analysis estimated false discovery rates by permuting HLA or CMV assignments 20 times. In a later analysis, co-occurring TCRs were grouped using DBSCAN, and TCRdist sequence similarity was added for clustering within HLA-allele-positive subsets. For co-occurrence clustering, repertoires with fewer than 30,000 or more than 120,000 public chains were excluded, along with roughly 5 repertoires with anomalous nucleotide sharing. TCRdb stores this immuneACCESS table with in-frame sequences only. Part of the clones is absent; in the studies checked, under half of the shortfall reflects unresolved V genes, and no reason is known for the rest. That table supplies the V and J calls and clone size; D and trimming were determined from the DNA. Recorded for this sample are some 180,000 clones; around 80% of them occurred a single time. The top ten clonotypes cover 3% to 4.5% of the sample.

Material: PBMCs. The clonotype was recovered from a woman between 55 and 75 years old in good health and CMV-seropositive. Recombination joined TRBV30 with TRBJ2-7, and TRBD1 matches 8 of the central bases. CDR3 protein: CAWRPNAGQGQYF. The nucleotide sequence is TGTGCCTGGAGGCCGAACGCCGGACAGGGGCAGTACTTC.